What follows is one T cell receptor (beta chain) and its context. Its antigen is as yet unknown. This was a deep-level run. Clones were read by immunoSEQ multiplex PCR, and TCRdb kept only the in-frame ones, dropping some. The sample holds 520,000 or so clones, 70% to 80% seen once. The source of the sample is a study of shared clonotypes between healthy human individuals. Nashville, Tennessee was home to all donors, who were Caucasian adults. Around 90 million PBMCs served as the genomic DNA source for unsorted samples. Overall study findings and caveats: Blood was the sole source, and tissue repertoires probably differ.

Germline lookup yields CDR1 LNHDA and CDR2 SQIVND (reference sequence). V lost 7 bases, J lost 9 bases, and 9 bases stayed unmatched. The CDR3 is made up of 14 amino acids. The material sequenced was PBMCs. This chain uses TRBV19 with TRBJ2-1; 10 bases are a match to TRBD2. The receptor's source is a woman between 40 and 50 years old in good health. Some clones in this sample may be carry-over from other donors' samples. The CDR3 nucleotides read TGTGCCAGTATTGGGCTAGCGGGAGTTGGTGAGCAGTTCTTC. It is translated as CASIGLAGVGEQFF.